This TCR beta chain stems from a study of T cell changes during pregnancy in multiple sclerosis (dated by TCRdb to about 2019). About the full investigation: The study examined how the T cell repertoire changed over the course of pregnancy in women with multiple sclerosis.

Library preparation used the immunoSEQ multiplex PCR assay. TCRdb limited this immuneACCESS table to in-frame rearrangements with V and J called. A share of clones is missing; checked studies link under half to unresolved V genes, and the rest is unexplained. The table for this sample lists around 57,000 clones; around 89% of them were counted only once. Clones ranked in the top ten supply around 2.5% of the sample. With respect to this clone: Its binding antigen is unknown. There are no base qualities to consult, and no much larger clone falls within one base.

The CDR3 covers 15 residues, taking in both the cysteine and the phenylalanine. The only DNA kept is the CDR3, 45 bases in frame from the first base. V and J are trimmed by 3 bases and 0 bases, and the gene matches miss 4 bases of the junction. Reading the germline V gene (reference sequence) gives CDR1 LNHDA and CDR2 SQIVND. The clonotype originates from a female donor with multiple sclerosis, enrolled in a pregnancy study. Sample: peripheral blood, taken in the first trimester of pregnancy. Recombination linked TRBV19 to TRBJ1-2; 7 central bases correspond to TRBD1. In nucleotide form, the sequence is TGTGCCAGTAGTATTGGGGGACAGCCTAACTATGGCTACACCTTC. Its protein reads: CASSIGGQPNYGYTF.